What follows describes a single TCR beta chain. The sample belongs to a study of control samples from healthy donors and cancer patients. Clones were sequenced by immunoSEQ multiplex PCR, and TCRdb holds only the in-frame ones, with some missing. Of approximately 150,000 clones in the sample, 91% were seen once. The CDR3 sequence is 13 residues long. V was pared by 4 bases and J by 5 bases, with 9 bases between. Germline V gives CDR1 SGHRS, CDR2 YFSETQ. Specimen: blood. This TCR was sampled from a middle-aged woman in good health. This chain joins TRBV5-1 and TRBJ2-2; D remains unclear. DNA for the CDR3: TGCGCCAGCAGCGTCGACTCGACCGGGGAGCTGTTTTTT. Its translation: CASSVDSTGELFF.